A single sample gave rise to the 4 T cell receptor beta chains below, sequenced in a study of type 1 regulatory T cells. TCRdb fed the reads into MiXCR, producing one record per CDR3 protein. The repertoire includes 80,000 to 100,000 distinct CDR3 sequences, less than 40% of them detected once, and about 2% sits in the top ten. Material for sequencing was CD4+ T cells, either the whole sample or a sorted fraction (not recorded which). The receptors were gathered from a human donor in good health.

The V gene is TRBV19, the J gene TRBJ2-5, with D unresolved. The germline V and J ends were trimmed by 6 bases and 4 bases, with 12 bases remaining between them. Germline V gene sequence: CDR1 LNHDA, CDR2 SQIVND (reference sequence). CDR3 size: 13 residues. CDR3 region: CASSSIWGETQYF. CDR3 nucleotides: TGTGCCAGTAGCTCAATCTGGGGAGAGACCCAGTACTTC.

As concerns this clonotype: The junction does not match germline at one end; this may be a read error. This sequence joins TRBV14 and TRBJ2-4; TRBD2 is a possible D gene (5 bases). The length of the CDR3 is 15 residues. CDR1 and CDR2 from the germline V gene are SGHDN and FVKESK. The CDR3 spells CVSSQGSGISNIQYF. The CDR3 DNA is TGTGTCAGCAGCCAAGGGTCCGGGATCTCAAACATTCAGTACTTC.

This clonotype is medium-sized (0.01 to 0.1%) within its sample. V usage is TRBV29-1 and J usage is TRBJ2-2; D may match TRBD1 or TRBD2 (5 bases each). Germline V gene data show CDR1 as SQVTM and CDR2 as ANQGSEA. V lost 4 bases and J 6 bases, leaving 12 bases between the germline ends. This CDR3 has 13 residues. CDR3 sequence: CSVAYGGSGELFF. The CDR3 nucleotides read TGCAGCGTTGCCTATGGGGGATCCGGGGAGCTGTTTTTT.

This clonotype was detected only a few times. The CDR3 nucleotides are TGTGCCAGCAGCACATCGGGACTAGCTAGAGATACGCAGTATTTT. Translating it yields CASSTSGLARDTQYF. The chain employs TRBV7-9 and TRBJ2-3; TRBD2 agrees at 9 bases. The germline V gene has CDR1 SEHNR and CDR2 FQNEAQ (reference sequence). The CDR3 is 15 residues long. Trimming took 5 bases from V and 5 from J; bases not matched to a gene: 8.